These T cell receptor beta chains were read from a single sample in a study of T cells in localized non-small cell lung cancer. TCRdb's table, derived via immunoSEQ multiplex PCR, lists solely in-frame clones and lacks some. The data contain around 41,000 clones, roughly 86% of them singletons. This specimen was peripheral blood, taken before any cancer treatment. The receptor set was obtained from a woman between 18 and 49 years old with stage III lung adenocarcinoma. CDR3s include the opening cysteine and the closing phenylalanine or tryptophan. The order of the fields is D gene, clone size, V gene, J gene, CDR3 protein, CDR3 DNA. A D gene is named only where the DNA matches it firmly. Rows give clone size only sometimes, using once, few, many, or a class for an expanded clone.

>TRBD1|NA|TRBV27|TRBJ1-6
CASSKDRGVSPLHF
TGTGCCAGCAGTAAGGACAGGGGAGTCTCACCCCTCCACTTT
>NA|NA|TRBV18|TRBJ2-1
CASSPPRPGTYNEQFF
TGTGCCAGCTCACCCCCCCGTCCAGGGACCTACAATGAGCAGTTCTTC
>TRBD1|NA|TRBV30|TRBJ2-1
CAWDPGTANNEQFF
TGTGCCTGGGACCCCGGGACAGCTAACAATGAGCAGTTCTTC
>NA|once|TRBV6-5|TRBJ2-5
CASRHDGRPETQYF
TGTGCCAGCAGACACGACGGGAGACCAGAGACCCAGTACTTC
>NA|NA|TRBV6-6|TRBJ1-1
CATSEAFF
TGTGCCACCTCTGAAGCTTTCTTT
>NA|NA|TRBV30|TRBJ1-1
CAWSVRGESIGNTEAFF
TGTGCCTGGAGTGTACGTGGGGAATCGATTGGAAACACTGAAGCTTTCTTT
>NA|NA|TRBV7-8|TRBJ2-7
CASSLAGDYEQYF
TGTGCCAGCAGCTTAGCTGGAGACTACGAGCAGTACTTC
>TRBD2|NA|TRBV7-2|TRBJ2-3
CASSLRRGAGDTQYF
TGTGCCAGCAGCTTACGGCGGGGGGCCGGGGATACGCAGTATTTT
>TRBD1|NA|TRBV6-6|TRBJ1-2
CASSPTGVYGYTF
TGTGCCAGCAGCCCTACAGGGGTCTATGGCTACACCTTC
>TRBD1|few|TRBV30|TRBJ1-1
CAWGGSRQGEGTEAFF
TGTGCCTGGGGAGGATCCCGACAGGGGGAAGGCACTGAAGCTTTCTTT